A single sample gave rise to the 32 T cell receptor beta chains below, sequenced in a study of cytomegalovirus exposure and HLA in healthy donors. The PCR contained 60 Vbeta and 13 Jbeta primers. Only in-frame clones appear in the TCRdb table, and some are missing; sequencing was by immunoSEQ multiplex PCR. The repertoire includes over 150,000 clones, 80% of them detected once, and around 4.3% sits in the top ten. The sequencing input was PBMCs. All receptors come from a man aged 30 to 39 in good health and CMV-seronegative.

The CDR3 coding sequence is TGCGCCAGCAGCCAAGCGTTGGACAGGGAATCCTATGAGTCAAGGGGCTATGGCTACACCTTC. This translates into CASSQALDRESYESRGYGYTF. This chain connects TRBV4-3 to TRBJ1-2; 8 bases match TRBD1. This CDR3 has 21 amino acids. V lost 1 base and J lost 4; bases outside the gene matches: 23. Germline V gene lookup returns CDR1 LGHNA and CDR2 YSLEER.

The count of this clone is one. The chain joins TRBV28 to TRBJ2-5; 7 nucleotides match TRBD1. The better agreement between TRBJ2-7 and the DNA end casts doubt on the J call. The CDR3 covers 13 residues. Germline CDR1 reads MDHEN; CDR2 reads SYDVKM. CDR3 protein: CASPLGQVYEQYF. The CDR3 nucleotides read TGTGCCAGCCCCCTTGGACAGGTCTACGAGCAGTACTTC.

This clone was found a few times. The gene calls are TRBV4-2 and TRBJ1-5; maybe TRBD1 (6 bases). Germline assignment: CDR1 LGHNA and CDR2 YNFKEQ. The CDR3 length is 16 residues. Trimming removed 1 base from V and 5 bases from J, with 15 bases in between. CDR3 in DNA: TGTGCCAGCAGCCAAGGGGAAGGGGGAAGTCATCAGCCCCAGCATTTT. Translated: CASSQGEGGSHQPQHF.

The chain joins TRBV6-6 to TRBJ2-7; 10 positions match TRBD1. After removal of 4 bases from V and 5 bases from J, the junction contained 8 bases not matched to a gene. Per germline, CDR1 MNHNY and CDR2 SVGAGI (reference sequence). The CDR3 covers 15 residues. CDR3 protein: CASSFQGQGVDEQYF. CDR3 in DNA: TGTGCCAGCAGTTTCCAAGGACAGGGGGTAGACGAGCAGTACTTC.

A remark on this clone: This CDR3 is also generated by other DNA sequences in the sample. J is TRBJ1-1 and V is TRBV19, with D unclear. V lost 5 bases, J lost 8 bases, and 12 bases lay in between. The germline V gene has CDR1 LNHDA and CDR2 SQIVND (reference sequence). The CDR3 runs 12 residues. The CDR3 bases are TGTGCCAGTAGTGAGGGTTGGACCGAAGCTTTCTTT. It specifies CASSEGWTEAFF. The whole variable domain, filled in from reference TRBV19 and TRBJ1-1, reads DGGITQSPKYLFRKEGQNVTLSCEQNLNHDAMYWYRQDPGQGLRLIYYSQIVNDFQKGDIAEGYSVSREKKESFPLTVTSAQKNPTAFYLCASSEGWTEAFFGQGTRLTVV.

This CDR3 reads CATSLAETDTQYF. The CDR3 nucleotides read TGTGCCACCTCACTTGCCGAGACAGATACGCAGTATTTT. The chain combines TRBV19 with TRBJ2-3; D ambiguous. The CDR3 contains 13 residues. Germline CDR1 reads LNHDA; CDR2 reads SQIVND (reference sequence). V was pared by 10 bases and J by 3 bases, with 14 bases between.

The rearrangement joins TRBV30 to TRBJ2-3; 13 nucleotides match TRBD2. The J segment lost 2 bases and the V segment lost 3 bases, leaving 8 bases of the junction unmatched. CDR1 GTSNPN and CDR2 SVGIG come from the germline V gene (reference sequence). The length of the CDR3 is 17 residues. The DNA of the CDR3 is TGTGCCTGGAGCCCGCGACTAGCGGGGGGCCTCACAGATACGCAGTATTTT. Translation gives CAWSPRLAGGLTDTQYF.

The genes are TRBV7-9 and TRBJ2-5; D gene ambiguous. CDR3 length equals 15 residues. V was cut by 3 bases and J by 4 bases, with 15 bases left in between. The germline CDR1 and CDR2 sequences are SEHNR and FQNEAQ (reference sequence). The CDR3, as DNA: TGTGCCAGCAGCTTGACCCTAGGCAGTGTAGAGACCCAGTACTTC. This sequence encodes CASSLTLGSVETQYF.

The rearrangement uses TRBV9 and TRBJ2-2; 10 nucleotides match TRBD2. There are 17 residues in the CDR3. Unmatched junction bases numbered 8, after V lost 0 bases and J lost 6 bases. CDR1 is SGDLS and CDR2 is YYNGEE in the germline V gene. Written as DNA, the CDR3 is TGTGCCAGCAGCGTAGCGCTAGCGGGGGACCTAGCCGGGGAGCTGTTTTTT. This gives the protein CASSVALAGDLAGELFF.

The chain combines TRBV4-1 with TRBJ1-2; 10 bases line up with TRBD1. The trim removed 3 bases at V and 3 bases at J, leaving 7 bases unmatched. There are 16 residues in the CDR3. Germline V CDR1 and CDR2: MGHRA, YSYEKL. The CDR3 nucleotides are TGCGCCAGCAGCCATCCTAAGGGACAGGGGTACTATGGCTACACCTTC. It codes for CASSHPKGQGYYGYTF.

The chain has TRBV29-1 and TRBJ2-5; D remains unclear. V lost 2 bases to trimming and J lost 8 bases, with 15 bases between them. CDR1 and CDR2 from the germline V gene are SQVTM and ANQGSEA. The CDR3 has 13 residues. CDR3 sequence reads: CSVEYSIGTTQYF. CDR3 DNA: TGCAGCGTTGAATACTCGATCGGTACCACCCAGTACTTC.

The CDR3 protein is CACPGQGRWDTQYF. The CDR3, as DNA: TGTGCCTGCCCAGGACAGGGGAGGTGGGATACGCAGTATTTT. The chain couples TRBV30 to TRBJ2-3; 9 bases fit TRBD1. V dropped 6 bases and J dropped 6; count of bases not matched to a gene: 10. CDR3 size: 14 residues. Germline values: CDR1 GTSNPN, CDR2 SVGIG (reference sequence).

The chain carries TRBV27 and TRBJ2-3; TRBD2 aligns across 11 bases. Germline CDR1 is MNHEY and CDR2 is SMNVEV (reference sequence). The CDR3 is made up of 15 amino acids. With 6 bases clipped from V and 3 bases from J, the junction kept 5 bases outside the gene matches. As DNA, the CDR3 is TGTGCCAGCAGACTTACTAGCGGGGGAACAGATACGCAGTATTTT. It is translated as CASRLTSGGTDTQYF.

V gene TRBV7-8 combines with J gene TRBJ2-5, with 10 bases lining up with TRBD2. The last part of the DNA fits TRBJ2-7 better; the J call may be wrong. The CDR3 is 15 residues long. The germline V gene encodes CDR1 SGHVS and CDR2 FQNEAQ. Here the CDR3 reads CASSLELAGTYEQYF. The DNA for the CDR3 is TGTGCCAGCAGCTTAGAACTAGCGGGGACCTACGAGCAGTACTTC.

This chain connects TRBV7-6 to TRBJ2-3, with D maybe TRBD1 (6 bases). The CDR3 consists of 13 residues. The V end was cut by 5 bases, the J end by 10 bases, with 16 bases between. Germline loops: CDR1 SGHVS, CDR2 FNYEAQ. The chain's CDR3 is CASSPREGDAQYF. The CDR3 DNA reads as TGTGCCAGCAGCCCAAGAGAGGGGGATGCGCAGTATTTT.

The chain carries TRBV10-2 and TRBJ2-7; D perhaps matches TRBD1 (6 bases). V lost 6 bases to trimming and J lost 5 bases, with 11 bases between them. Germline values: CDR1 WSHSY, CDR2 SAAADI. CDR3 size: 12 residues. CDR3 sequence: CASRDSWNEQYF. The CDR3 DNA sequence: TGCGCCAGCAGGGACAGTTGGAACGAGCAGTACTTC.

This clone appeared a few times. V is TRBV7-8 and J is TRBJ1-1; D unresolved. The germline CDR1 and CDR2 sequences are SGHVS and FQNEAQ. V lost 5 bases and J 1 base, leaving 14 bases between the germline ends. This CDR3 is 15 amino acids long. The DNA of the CDR3 is TGTGCCAGCAGCGGATCCAGGTTCGCGAACACTGAAGCTTTCTTT. It yields the protein CASSGSRFANTEAFF.

This chain joins TRBV4-2 and TRBJ2-7; 12 positions match TRBD2. Germline CDR1 is LGHNA and CDR2 is YNFKEQ. CDR3 length: 18 residues. V shed 3 bases, J shed 4 bases, and the junction held 13 bases outside the gene matches. The CDR3 reads CASSQALSGLAGFYEQYF. The CDR3 DNA is TGTGCCAGCAGCCAGGCCCTCAGCGGACTAGCGGGATTTTACGAGCAGTACTTC.

V is TRBV7-9 and J is TRBJ1-2, with TRBD1 as a possible D gene (6 bases). This CDR3 is 13 amino acids long. Germline-derived CDR1 and CDR2 are SEHNR and FQNEAQ (reference sequence). Trimming took 4 bases from V and 4 from J, leaving 10 bases between them. In DNA, the CDR3 is TGTGCCAGCAGCTCGGACAGTTTCTATGGCTACACCTTC. This codes for CASSSDSFYGYTF. Full variable domain (remainder filled in from reference TRBV7-9 and TRBJ1-2): DTGVSQNPRHKITKRGQNVTFRCDPISEHNRLYWYRQTLGQGPEFLTYFQNEAQLEKSRLLSDRFSAERPKGSFSTLEIQRTEQGDSAMYLCASSSDSFYGYTFGSGTRLTVV.

The rearrangement uses TRBV9 and TRBJ2-7; possible D gene TRBD1, 5 bases. Germline V gene sequence: CDR1 SGDLS, CDR2 YYNGEE. There are 15 residues in the CDR3. The germline V and J ends were trimmed by 3 bases and 5 bases, with 18 bases remaining between them. The CDR3: CASSGSRDLGHEQYF. CDR3 DNA sequence: TGTGCCAGCAGCGGATCCAGGGATCTGGGCCACGAGCAGTACTTC.

The chain joins TRBV11-2 to TRBJ2-7; 12 nucleotides line up with TRBD2. The CDR3 covers 14 residues. Germline V gene data show CDR1 as SGHAT and CDR2 as FQNNGV. The trim removed 5 bases at V and 4 bases at J, leaving 3 bases unmatched. CDR3 sequence: CASSLAGGPYEQYF. CDR3 coding DNA: TGTGCCAGCAGCCTAGCGGGAGGGCCGTACGAGCAGTACTTC. Complete variable domain (other parts from reference TRBV11-2 and TRBJ2-7): EAGVAQSPRYKIIEKRQSVAFWCNPISGHATLYWYQQILGQGPKLLIQFQNNGVVDDSQLPKDRFSAERLKGVDSTLKIQPAKLEDSAVYLCASSLAGGPYEQYFGPGTRLTVT.

In this sample, this clone turned up a few times. The chain links TRBV7-8 to TRBJ2-2; D is perhaps TRBD1 (5 bases). With 1 base removed from V and 4 bases from J, the gap between germline ends came to 16 bases. The CDR3 is made up of 17 amino acids. Germline lookup yields CDR1 SGHVS and CDR2 FQNEAQ. DNA for the CDR3: TGTGCCAGCAGCTTAGGGGCAACAGGCTCTCTCACCGGGGAGCTGTTTTTT. Its translation is CASSLGATGSLTGELFF.

The chain uses TRBV5-1 and TRBJ1-1, with D hard to call. The germline V gene encodes CDR1 SGHRS and CDR2 YFSETQ. Trimming took off 2 bases at V and 1 base at J, with 12 bases between the two ends. The CDR3 covers 15 residues. CDR3 protein: CASSFPSGKNTEAFF. In DNA form, the CDR3 reads TGCGCCAGCAGCTTCCCTAGCGGGAAGAACACTGAAGCTTTCTTT.

The chain carries TRBV6-5 and TRBJ2-5, with TRBD2 matching 13 bases. The CDR3 covers 15 residues. The germline CDR1 and CDR2 sequences are MNHEY and SVGAGI. J lost 5 bases, V lost 5 bases, and 5 bases had no gene match. In nucleotides, the CDR3 is TGTGCCAGCAGTCGGACTAGCGGGGGAATGGAGACCCAGTACTTC. As protein: CASSRTSGGMETQYF.

This chain links TRBV11-2 with TRBJ2-7, with D possibly matching TRBD2 (6 bases). V dropped 1 base and J dropped 3 bases, with 13 bases sitting between them. This CDR3 contains 15 residues. CDR1 SGHAT and CDR2 FQNNGV come from the germline V gene. The CDR3 coding sequence is TGTGCCAGCAGCTTAGGGCCTAGCGAGTACTACGAGCAGTACTTC. It yields the protein CASSLGPSEYYEQYF.

The chain joins TRBV30 to TRBJ1-1; D gene ambiguous. Germline V lookup: CDR1 GTSNPN, CDR2 SVGIG (reference sequence). V gave up 4 bases and J gave up 5 bases, with 5 bases separating them. The CDR3 extends over 10 amino acids. CDR3 sequence reads: CAWIVTEAFF. The CDR3 nucleotides read TGTGCCTGGATAGTGACTGAAGCTTTCTTT.

The chain uses TRBV28 and TRBJ2-7; D call uncertain. The length of the CDR3 is 12 residues. Germline V gene sequence: CDR1 MDHEN, CDR2 SYDVKM. V was shortened by 3 bases and J by 4 bases, with 7 bases between the two germline ends. CDR3 DNA: TGTGCCAGCAGTTTTTCACGGTACGAGCAGTACTTC. It specifies CASSFSRYEQYF.

This chain links TRBV28 with TRBJ2-1; D call uncertain. CDR1 and CDR2 from the germline V gene are MDHEN and SYDVKM. V lost 4 bases, J lost 0 bases, and 10 bases lay in between. The CDR3 is 15 residues long. The chain's CDR3 is CASSSLGVSYNEQFF. The DNA of the CDR3 is TGTGCCAGCAGTTCCTTAGGAGTCTCCTACAATGAGCAGTTCTTC.

The rearrangement joins TRBV7-2 to TRBJ2-1; TRBD1 aligns across 7 bases. J lost 2 bases, V lost 5 bases, and 6 bases had no gene match. CDR1 SGHTA and CDR2 FQGNSA come from the germline V gene. The CDR3 runs 15 residues. The CDR3 sequence is CASSPRQGTYNEQFF. Here the CDR3 DNA reads TGTGCCAGCAGCCCCCGACAGGGCACCTACAATGAGCAGTTCTTC.

This clone was seen a handful of times. This rearrangement joins TRBV5-5 to TRBJ1-3; TRBD1 matches at 8 bases. J was trimmed by 9 bases and V by 0 bases; bases with no gene match: 5. This CDR3 has 14 amino acids. CDR1 SGHKS and CDR2 YYEKEE come from the germline V gene (reference sequence). The CDR3 bases are TGTGCCAGCAGCTTGGACAGGGGGAGAGGCACCATATATTTT. Translating it yields CASSLDRGRGTIYF.

This rearrangement joins TRBV7-8 to TRBJ1-3, with a weak D call TRBD1 (5 bases). Deletions cut 2 bases from V and 0 bases from J, with 11 bases between. The CDR3 length is 16 residues. Germline V gives CDR1 SGHVS, CDR2 FQNEAQ. The CDR3 region has the DNA TGTGCCAGCAGCTTATCGGGGGGGATCTCTGGAAACACCATATATTTT. Protein: CASSLSGGISGNTIYF.

The rearrangement uses TRBV7-8 and TRBJ1-3; no firm D call. Trimming cost V 4 bases and J 8 bases, with 18 bases left between them. The CDR3 totals 15 residues. The V gene's germline CDR1 is SGHVS and CDR2 FQNEAQ. CDR3 sequence reads: CASSSSLRGRYTIYF. CDR3 bases: TGTGCCAGCAGCTCGTCGTTACGAGGGCGATACACCATATATTTT.